What follows describes a single T cell receptor (beta chain). This entry belongs to a study of T-cell reconstitution after alpha-beta-depleted transplantation in children. Unique molecular identifiers were used in preparing the TCRbeta library. From the PCR reads, TCRdb called clonotypes with MiXCR, one entry per CDR3 protein. This sample has 250,000 to 300,000 distinct CDR3 sequences; around 9.6% occur once, and the top ten carry 9.5% to 13%. The sequence came from a human donor who donated a stem cell graft to a child with SCID. Sequenced here: PBMCs from the stem cell graft donor, sampled from the stem cell graft.

This CDR3 reads CASSPATGGWNEQFF. CDR3 sequence (DNA): TGTGCCAGCAGTCCCGCGACAGGGGGCTGGAATGAGCAGTTCTTC. The chain recombines TRBV27 with TRBJ2-1, with 10 positions matching TRBD1. The V gene's germline CDR1 is MNHEY and CDR2 SMNVEV (reference sequence). The V gene end was trimmed by 5 bases and the J gene end by 7 bases; junction bases not matched to a gene: 8. The CDR3 consists of 15 residues.